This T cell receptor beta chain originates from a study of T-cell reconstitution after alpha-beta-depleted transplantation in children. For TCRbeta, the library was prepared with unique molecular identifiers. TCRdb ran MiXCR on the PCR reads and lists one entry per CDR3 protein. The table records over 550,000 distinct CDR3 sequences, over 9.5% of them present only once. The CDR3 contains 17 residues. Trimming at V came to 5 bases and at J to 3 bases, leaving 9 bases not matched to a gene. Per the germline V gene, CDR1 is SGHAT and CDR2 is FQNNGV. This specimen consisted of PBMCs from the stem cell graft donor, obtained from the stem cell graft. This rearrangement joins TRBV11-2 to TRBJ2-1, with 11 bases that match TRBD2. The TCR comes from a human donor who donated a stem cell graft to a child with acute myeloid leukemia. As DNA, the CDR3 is TGTGCCAGCAGCCTGATCGGGACTAGCGGACGCTACAATGAGCAGTTCTTC. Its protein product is CASSLIGTSGRYNEQFF.